What follows is one TCR beta chain and its context. The antigen remains undetermined. This sample is part of a study of brain metastases from non-small cell lung cancer. Clones were read by immunoSEQ multiplex PCR, and TCRdb kept only the in-frame ones, dropping some. The sample lists about 4,100 clones, around 90% seen once, with around 4.2% in the top ten. Study-level results: T-cell clones appeared expanded in approximately 58% of brain metastases relative to matched primary tumors. Metastases had sparse T cells but largely shared repertoires with primaries. Compared with primary tumors, brain metastases showed less T-cell infiltration.

V was pared by 8 bases and J by 7 bases, with 7 bases of the junction left unmatched. Germline V gene data show CDR1 as DFQATT and CDR2 as SNEGSKA (reference sequence). The CDR3 totals 11 residues. The source is a donor at least 40 years old with non-small cell lung cancer. The rearrangement uses TRBV20-1 and TRBJ1-2; 7 nucleotides line up with TRBD1. Sequenced sample: primary lung tumor tissue. The CDR3 nucleotides are TGCAGTTTGGAGACAGGGTTTGGCTACACCTTC. Translation: CSLETGFGYTF.